A selection of T cell receptor beta chains follows, all from one sample in a study of T cells after yellow fever vaccination. MiXCR, run by TCRdb on the 5' RACE reads, gives a single entry per CDR3 protein. Of hundreds of thousands of distinct CDR3 sequences in the sample, roughly 20% are singletons; the top ten hold 15% to 20%. The material was PBMCs, obtained before the yellow fever booster vaccination. These TCRs come from a young man who received the YFV17D yellow fever vaccine. CDR3s include the opening cysteine and the closing phenylalanine or tryptophan. D genes are given only for firm matches. Some rows mark clone size as missing; the rest say once, few, many or name a class of expanded clone.

size,J,D,V,DNA,CDR3
NA,TRBJ2-5,NA,TRBV20-1,TGCAGTGCTAGGAAACCCGGACAGCTTCAAGAGACCCAGTACTTC,CSARKPGQLQETQYF
few,TRBJ1-5,NA,TRBV29-1,TGCAGCGTTCCGGGGGGACAATATCTTTTGGATCAGCCCCAGCATTTT,CSVPGGQYLLDQPQHF
few,TRBJ2-3,NA,TRBV10-3,TGTGCCATCAGAGAGGGCAGAAGCACAGATACGCAGTATTTT,CAIREGRSTDTQYF
NA,TRBJ2-7,NA,TRBV6-5,TGTGCCAGCAGTTACAGTCTAGCCAACGAGCAGTACTTC,CASSYSLANEQYF
few,TRBJ2-7,TRBD2,TRBV5-4,TGTGCCAGCAGCTGGGCTAGCGGGGGAATCTACGAGCAGTACTTC,CASSWASGGIYEQYF
many,TRBJ1-5,NA,TRBV12-3/TRBV12-4,TGTGCCAGCAGTTTAGCAGAGAATCAGCCCCAGCATTTT,CASSLAENQPQHF
NA,TRBJ1-6,NA,TRBV5-1,TGCGCCAGCAGCGTGGAATGGGCGGCAGAGAATTCACCCCTCCACTTT,CASSVEWAAENSPLHF
many,TRBJ2-1,NA,TRBV15,TGTGCCACCCTACCCGAGGCAGGAGGATATGTGTTCAATGAGCAGTTCTTC,CATLPEAGGYVFNEQFF
NA,TRBJ2-7,NA,TRBV10-3,TGTGCCATCAGTGAGGATGTGGCCGAGCAGTACTTC,CAISEDVAEQYF
NA,TRBJ2-3,NA,TRBV4-1,TGCGCCAGCAGCCAAGGTAGTAGGGGCCGCACAGATACGCAGTATTTT,CASSQGSRGRTDTQYF
NA,TRBJ2-1,NA,TRBV7-2,TGTGCCAGCAGCCCAACTTTCCGGACGCCCGAGCAGTTCTTC,CASSPTFRTPEQFF
NA,TRBJ2-3,NA,TRBV7-2,TGTGCCAGCAGCGCCGGGCAGGCTGCAGATACGCAGTATTTT,CASSAGQAADTQYF
NA,TRBJ2-4,NA,TRBV7-2,TGTGCCAGCAGCTCGTTTTGGAGCGAGCGCATTCAGTACTTC,CASSSFWSERIQYF
few,TRBJ2-3,NA,TRBV7-9,TGTGCCAGCAGCCCCCCGGGTCGGGATACCACAGATACGCAGTATTTT,CASSPPGRDTTDTQYF
NA,TRBJ1-1,NA,TRBV5-6,TGTGCCAGCGTAAGAGGGAGGGGCACTGAAGCTTTCTTT,CASVRGRGTEAFF
few,TRBJ2-1,NA,TRBV4-3,TGCGCCAGCAGCCAAGAATTTACCAGCCTTGAGCAGTTCTTC,CASSQEFTSLEQFF
NA,TRBJ2-3,TRBD2,TRBV5-1,TGCGCCAGCAGCTTCCTTCCTCCGGGACTAGCGGGGGGGCGCCCAGATACGCAGTATTTT,CASSFLPPGLAGGRPDTQYF
NA,TRBJ1-3,NA,TRBV7-2,TGTGCCAGCAGCTTAGACGGCAGGTGGAGAAACACCATATATTTT,CASSLDGRWRNTIYF
once,TRBJ2-5,NA,TRBV7-2,TGTGCCTGCAGCCCGGAAAGGGGGACCCAGTACTTC,CACSPERGTQYF
few,TRBJ1-2,TRBD1,TRBV11-2,TGTGCCAGCAGCTTAGTTGGGACAGGGCCTCATGGCTACACCTTC,CASSLVGTGPHGYTF
once,TRBJ1-3,NA,TRBV3-1,TGTGCCAGCAGCCAAGCGGCGGCAGGAGAAAACACCATATATTTT,CASSQAAAGENTIYF
few,TRBJ2-7,TRBD1,TRBV11-2,TGTGCCAGCAGGACTGTGACAGGGATCTCCGGCGAGCAGTACTTC,CASRTVTGISGEQYF
many,TRBJ1-6,TRBD1,TRBV4-1,TGCGCCAGCAGCCAATGGGGCCAGGGGGCCTCACCCCTCCACTTT,CASSQWGQGASPLHF
NA,TRBJ1-1,NA,TRBV5-6,TGTGCCAGCAGGGGGAACGGGCGCAACACTGAAGCTTTCTTT,CASRGNGRNTEAFF
NA,TRBJ2-1,TRBD1,TRBV24-1,TGTGCCACCAGTGACCGGGGACAGGGGACTGGCAATGAGCAGTTCTTC,CATSDRGQGTGNEQFF
NA,TRBJ1-5,NA,TRBV4-2,TGTGCCAGCAGCCAAAAGGGAGGACCATATAGCAATCAGCCCCAGCATTTT,CASSQKGGPYSNQPQHF
many,TRBJ1-2,TRBD1,TRBV6-6,TGTGCCAGCAGTGACAGGGTGTACGGCTACACCTTC,CASSDRVYGYTF
many,TRBJ2-3,NA,TRBV6-5,TGTGCCAGCAGTTACTTCTTCACATCTAGCACAGATACGCAGTATTTT,CASSYFFTSSTDTQYF
few,TRBJ2-6,TRBD2,TRBV4-2,TGTGCCAGCAGCCTGATTGGGGGAGGGGGGGCCAACGTCCTGACTTTC,CASSLIGGGGANVLTF
few,TRBJ2-5,NA,TRBV6-5,TGTGCCAGCACCGACGGGGGTTTGGAGACCCAGTACTTC,CASTDGGLETQYF
few,TRBJ2-6,NA,TRBV5-1,TGCGCCAGCAGCTTGACGCCGCTCTCTGGGGCCAACGTCCTGACTTTC,CASSLTPLSGANVLTF
NA,TRBJ1-2,NA,TRBV4-3,TGCGCCAGCAGCCCAGTATCCGGCTATGGCTACACCTTC,CASSPVSGYGYTF
many,TRBJ1-1,NA,TRBV4-1,TGCGCCAGCAGCCAAGAAGTGGCAGGTGGGACTGAAGCTTTCTTT,CASSQEVAGGTEAFF
few,TRBJ2-7,NA,TRBV7-2,TGTGCCAGCAGCTTAGTCGCTACGAGTGAGGGGTACGAGCAGTACTTC,CASSLVATSEGYEQYF
NA,TRBJ2-4,NA,TRBV2,TGTGCCACCAGAGAAGGGGGAGACATTCAGTACTTC,CATREGGDIQYF
few,TRBJ1-2,NA,TRBV5-4,TGTGCCAGCAGCCGAGAGTCGGGGGGCTATGGCTACACCTTC,CASSRESGGYGYTF
NA,TRBJ2-1,TRBD2,TRBV5-1,TGCGCCAGCAAGGCTAGCGGGGCCTACAATGAGCAGTTCTTC,CASKASGAYNEQFF
few,TRBJ2-3,NA,TRBV10-3,TGTGCCATCAGTGAGTCTGACGGAGATACGCAGTATTTT,CAISESDGDTQYF
few,TRBJ2-5,TRBD2,TRBV9,TGTGCCAGCAGCATTGGGACTAGCGGACAAGATACCCAGTACTTC,CASSIGTSGQDTQYF
few,TRBJ2-6,NA,TRBV10-3,TGTGCCATCTGGTCACCAGGGGCCAACGTCCTGACTTTC,CAIWSPGANVLTF
NA,TRBJ2-3,NA,TRBV5-1,TGCGCCAGCAGCTTCCTTACACTCGCAGATACGCAGTATTTT,CASSFLTLADTQYF
NA,TRBJ2-1,TRBD2,TRBV20-1,TGCAGTGCTAGAGATAGGAAGCGGGGGGCCTACAATGAGCAGTTCTTC,CSARDRKRGAYNEQFF
NA,TRBJ2-7,TRBD1,TRBV10-3,TGTGCCATCAGTGAGTCAGCGGGACAGGGGTTCAACGAGCAGTACTTC,CAISESAGQGFNEQYF
NA,TRBJ2-2,NA,TRBV6-2/TRBV6-3,TGTGCCAGCAGTTATCCTCGCGGGGGCGCGAACACCGGGGAGCTGTTTTTT,CASSYPRGGANTGELFF
NA,TRBJ1-3,NA,TRBV12-3/TRBV12-4,TGTGCCAGCAGCCCCGTGATCTCTGGAAACACCATATATTTT,CASSPVISGNTIYF
few,TRBJ1-1,NA,TRBV20-1,TGCAGTGCTTCCGCCCACGCAATGAACACTGAAGCTTTCTTT,CSASAHAMNTEAFF
few,TRBJ2-3,TRBD2,TRBV4-1,TGCGCCAGCAGCCAAGGCAGCGGGGGGGCCGTTACGCAGTATTTT,CASSQGSGGAVTQYF
NA,TRBJ1-1,TRBD1,TRBV7-3,TGTGCCAGCAGCACCGACAGGGGCGGAACTGAAGCTTTCTTT,CASSTDRGGTEAFF
few,TRBJ1-2,TRBD1,TRBV6-6,TGTGCCAGCAGTTACCCCCTGACAGGGCGAAAACTCTATGGCTACACCTTC,CASSYPLTGRKLYGYTF
few,TRBJ2-1,NA,TRBV18,TGTGCCAGCTCACCACTCGGGGGACAACGGTTCTTC,CASSPLGGQRFF